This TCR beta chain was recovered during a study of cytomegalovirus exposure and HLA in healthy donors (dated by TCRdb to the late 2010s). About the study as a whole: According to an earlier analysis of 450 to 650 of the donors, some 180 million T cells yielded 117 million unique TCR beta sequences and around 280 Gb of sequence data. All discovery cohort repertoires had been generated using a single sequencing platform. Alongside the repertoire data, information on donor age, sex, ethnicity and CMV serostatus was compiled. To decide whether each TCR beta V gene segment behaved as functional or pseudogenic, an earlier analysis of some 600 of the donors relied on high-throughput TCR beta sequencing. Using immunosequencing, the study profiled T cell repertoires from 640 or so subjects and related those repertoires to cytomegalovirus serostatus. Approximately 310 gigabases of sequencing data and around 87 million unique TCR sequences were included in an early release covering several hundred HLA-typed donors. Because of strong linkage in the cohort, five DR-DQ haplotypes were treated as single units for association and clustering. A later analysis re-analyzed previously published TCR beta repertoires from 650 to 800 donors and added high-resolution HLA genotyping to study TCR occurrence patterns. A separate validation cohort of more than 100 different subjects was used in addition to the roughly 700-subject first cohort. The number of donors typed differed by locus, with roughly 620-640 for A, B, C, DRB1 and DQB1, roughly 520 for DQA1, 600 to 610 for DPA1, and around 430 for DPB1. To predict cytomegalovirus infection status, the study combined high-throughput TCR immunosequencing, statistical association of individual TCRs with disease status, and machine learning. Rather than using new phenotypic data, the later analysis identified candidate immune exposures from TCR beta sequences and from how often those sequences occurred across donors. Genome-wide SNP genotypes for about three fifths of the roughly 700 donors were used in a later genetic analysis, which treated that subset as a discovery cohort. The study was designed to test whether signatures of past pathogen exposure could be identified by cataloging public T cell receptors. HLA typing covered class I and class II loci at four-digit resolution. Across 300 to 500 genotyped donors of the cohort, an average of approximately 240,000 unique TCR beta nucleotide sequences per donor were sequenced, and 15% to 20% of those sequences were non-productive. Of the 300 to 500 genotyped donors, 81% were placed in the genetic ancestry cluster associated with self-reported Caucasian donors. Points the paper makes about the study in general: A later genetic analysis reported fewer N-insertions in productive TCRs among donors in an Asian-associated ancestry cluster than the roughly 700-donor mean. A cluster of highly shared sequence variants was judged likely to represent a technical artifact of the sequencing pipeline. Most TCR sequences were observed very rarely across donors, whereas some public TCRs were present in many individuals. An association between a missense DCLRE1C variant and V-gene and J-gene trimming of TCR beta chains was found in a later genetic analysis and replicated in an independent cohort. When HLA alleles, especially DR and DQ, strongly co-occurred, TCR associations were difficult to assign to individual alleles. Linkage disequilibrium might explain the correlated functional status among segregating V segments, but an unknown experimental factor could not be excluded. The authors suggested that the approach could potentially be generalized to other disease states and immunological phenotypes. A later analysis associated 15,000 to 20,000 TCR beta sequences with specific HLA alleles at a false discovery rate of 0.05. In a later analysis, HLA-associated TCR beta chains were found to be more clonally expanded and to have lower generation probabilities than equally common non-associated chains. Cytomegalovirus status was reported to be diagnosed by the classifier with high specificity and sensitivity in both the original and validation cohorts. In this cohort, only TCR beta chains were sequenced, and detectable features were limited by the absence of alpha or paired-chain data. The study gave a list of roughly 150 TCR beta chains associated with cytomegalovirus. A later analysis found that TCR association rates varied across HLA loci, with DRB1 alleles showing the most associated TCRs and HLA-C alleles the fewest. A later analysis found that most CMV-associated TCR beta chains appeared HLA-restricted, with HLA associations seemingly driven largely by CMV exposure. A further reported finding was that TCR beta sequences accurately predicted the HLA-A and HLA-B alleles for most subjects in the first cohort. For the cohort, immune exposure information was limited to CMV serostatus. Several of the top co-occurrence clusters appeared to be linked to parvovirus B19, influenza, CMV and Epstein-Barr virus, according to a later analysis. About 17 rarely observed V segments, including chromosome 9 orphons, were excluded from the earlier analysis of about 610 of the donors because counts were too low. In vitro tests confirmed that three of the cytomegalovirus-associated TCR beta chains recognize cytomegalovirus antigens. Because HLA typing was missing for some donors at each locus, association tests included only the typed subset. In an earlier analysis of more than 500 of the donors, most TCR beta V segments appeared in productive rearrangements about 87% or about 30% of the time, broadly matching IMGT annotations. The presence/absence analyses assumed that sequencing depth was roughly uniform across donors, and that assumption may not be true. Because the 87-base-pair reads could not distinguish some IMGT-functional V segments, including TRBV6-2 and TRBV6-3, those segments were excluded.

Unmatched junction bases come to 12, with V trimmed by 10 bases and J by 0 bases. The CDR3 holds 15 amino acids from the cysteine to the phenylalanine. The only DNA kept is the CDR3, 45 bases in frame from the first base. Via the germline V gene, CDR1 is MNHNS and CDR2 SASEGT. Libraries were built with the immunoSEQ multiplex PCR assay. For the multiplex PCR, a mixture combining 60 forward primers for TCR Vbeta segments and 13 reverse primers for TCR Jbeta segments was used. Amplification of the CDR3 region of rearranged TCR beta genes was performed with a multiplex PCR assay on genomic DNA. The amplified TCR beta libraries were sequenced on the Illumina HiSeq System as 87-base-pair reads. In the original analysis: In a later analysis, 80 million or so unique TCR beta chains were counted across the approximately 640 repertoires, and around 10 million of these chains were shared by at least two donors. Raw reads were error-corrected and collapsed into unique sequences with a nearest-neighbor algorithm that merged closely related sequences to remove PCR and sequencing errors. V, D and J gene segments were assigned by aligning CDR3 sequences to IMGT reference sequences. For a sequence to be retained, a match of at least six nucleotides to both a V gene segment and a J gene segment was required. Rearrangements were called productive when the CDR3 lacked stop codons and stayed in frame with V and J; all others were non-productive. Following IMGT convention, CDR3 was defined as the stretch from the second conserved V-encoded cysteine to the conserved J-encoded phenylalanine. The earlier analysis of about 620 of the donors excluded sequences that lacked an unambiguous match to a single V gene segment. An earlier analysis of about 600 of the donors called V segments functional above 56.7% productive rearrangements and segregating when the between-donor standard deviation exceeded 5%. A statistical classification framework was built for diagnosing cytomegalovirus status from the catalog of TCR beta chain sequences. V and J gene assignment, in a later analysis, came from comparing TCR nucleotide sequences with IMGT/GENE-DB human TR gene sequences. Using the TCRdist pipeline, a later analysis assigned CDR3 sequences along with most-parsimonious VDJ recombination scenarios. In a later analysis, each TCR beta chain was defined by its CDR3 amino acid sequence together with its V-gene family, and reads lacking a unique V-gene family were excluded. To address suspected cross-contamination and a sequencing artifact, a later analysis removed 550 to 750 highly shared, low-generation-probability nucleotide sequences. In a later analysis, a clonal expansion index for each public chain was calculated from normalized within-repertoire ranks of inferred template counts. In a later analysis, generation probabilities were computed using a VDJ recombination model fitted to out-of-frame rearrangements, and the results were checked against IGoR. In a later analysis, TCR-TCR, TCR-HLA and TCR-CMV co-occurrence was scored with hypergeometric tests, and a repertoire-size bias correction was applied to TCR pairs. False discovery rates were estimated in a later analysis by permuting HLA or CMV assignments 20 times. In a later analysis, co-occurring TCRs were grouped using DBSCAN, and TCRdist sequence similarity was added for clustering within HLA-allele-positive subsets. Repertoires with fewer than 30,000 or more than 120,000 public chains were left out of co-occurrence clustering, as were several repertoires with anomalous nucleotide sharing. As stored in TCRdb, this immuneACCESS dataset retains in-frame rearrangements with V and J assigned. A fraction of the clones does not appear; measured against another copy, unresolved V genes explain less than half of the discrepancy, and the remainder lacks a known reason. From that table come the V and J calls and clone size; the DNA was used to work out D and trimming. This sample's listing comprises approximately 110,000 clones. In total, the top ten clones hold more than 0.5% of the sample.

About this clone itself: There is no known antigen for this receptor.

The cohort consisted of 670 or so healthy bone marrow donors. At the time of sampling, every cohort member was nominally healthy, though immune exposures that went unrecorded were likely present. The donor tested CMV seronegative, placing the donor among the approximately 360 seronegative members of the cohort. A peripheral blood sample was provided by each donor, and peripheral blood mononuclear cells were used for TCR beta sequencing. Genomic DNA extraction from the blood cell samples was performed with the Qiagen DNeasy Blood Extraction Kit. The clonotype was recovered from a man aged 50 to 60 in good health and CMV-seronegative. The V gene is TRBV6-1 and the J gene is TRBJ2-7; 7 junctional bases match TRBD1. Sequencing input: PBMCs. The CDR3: CATEKGAGGSYEQYF. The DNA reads TGTGCCACCGAAAAGGGGGCGGGTGGCTCCTACGAGCAGTACTTC.